The T cell receptor beta chain described here comes from a study of molecular identifiers for immune sequencing clone quantification. Per germline, CDR1 SGDLS and CDR2 YYNGEE. This CDR3 is built from 13 residues. Trimming removed 0 bases from V and 4 bases from J, with 6 bases in between. TCRdb processed the PCR reads anew with MiXCR; each CDR3 protein has one entry. The sample contains tens of thousands of distinct CDR3 sequences, over 15% of which appear only once. The sequenced sample consisted of naive CD8+ T cells from blood, with Jurkat cell RNA spiked in. Subset denoted: FACS-sorted CD8+CD4-CCR7+CD45RA+ naive T cells. This chain connects TRBV9 to TRBJ2-3; D is undetermined. The clonotype was recovered from a human donor in good health. Some libraries in this study had Jurkat cell RNA spiked in. In DNA form, the CDR3 reads TGTGCCAGCAGCGTAGCTGTCCCAGATACGCAGTATTTT. It translates to CASSVAVPDTQYF.